One sample yielded the 9 T cell receptor beta chains listed below, sequenced in a study of blood T cell repertoires in COVID-19. Here immunoSEQ multiplex PCR was the method, and the copy in TCRdb shows in-frame clones only, minus some. The repertoire has roughly 150,000 clones, around 80% of them found once; the top ten carry about 10%. The specimen sequenced was peripheral blood. Receptor source: a man between 60 and 75 years old who had recovered from COVID-19.

This clone was observed a handful of times. The genes are TRBV19 and TRBJ2-1; TRBD1 agrees at 8 bases. Trimming at V came to 5 bases and at J to 8 bases, leaving 5 bases not matched to a gene. There are 13 residues in the CDR3. Per the germline V gene, CDR1 is LNHDA and CDR2 is SQIVND (reference sequence). The CDR3 is CASSQDREYEQFF. As DNA, the CDR3 is TGTGCCAGTAGTCAGGACAGGGAATATGAGCAGTTCTTC.

V and J are TRBV11-2 and TRBJ1-4; D perhaps matches TRBD1 (6 bases). Looked up from germline, CDR1 is SGHAT and CDR2 is FQNNGV. V dropped 5 bases and J dropped 2 bases, with 24 bases sitting between them. There are 19 residues in the CDR3. DNA of the CDR3: TGTGCCAGCAGCCGGGCGCGGACAGTGCTTTTAGGGACTAATGAAAAACTGTTTTTT. This encodes CASSRARTVLLGTNEKLFF. Variable domain in full (rest from reference TRBV11-2 and TRBJ1-4): EAGVAQSPRYKIIEKRQSVAFWCNPISGHATLYWYQQILGQGPKLLIQFQNNGVVDDSQLPKDRFSAERLKGVDSTLKIQPAKLEDSAVYLCASSRARTVLLGTNEKLFFGSGTQLSVL.

The V and J genes are TRBV30 and TRBJ1-6, with D possibly matching TRBD1 (6 bases). Deletions cut 6 bases from V and 8 bases from J, with 14 bases between. Germline CDR1 is GTSNPN and CDR2 is SVGIG (reference sequence). CDR3 size: 13 residues. The CDR3 bases are TGTGCCTGTCAGGGGAGTTTTGATTCACCCCTCCACTTT. It specifies CACQGSFDSPLHF.

The chain links TRBV5-4 to TRBJ2-7; a possible D gene is TRBD2 (5 bases). Per the germline V gene, CDR1 is SGHNT and CDR2 is YYREEE (reference sequence). The CDR3 is 15 residues long. V lost 1 base and J lost 7, with 18 bases in between. The CDR3 DNA follows: TGTGCCAGCAGCTTGCGACCTAGCTCAAGTGGAGAGCAGTACTTC. Translated, it gives CASSLRPSSSGEQYF.

This chain connects TRBV7-2 to TRBJ2-6, with TRBD1 as a possible D gene (6 bases). V was clipped by 6 bases and J by 3 bases, with 12 bases between them. Germline V gives CDR1 SGHTA, CDR2 FQGNSA. The CDR3 contains 15 residues. Written as DNA, the CDR3 is TGTGCCAGCAGTTCCAGGGGTAGTGGGGCCAACGTCCTGACTTTC. Amino acids: CASSSRGSGANVLTF.

This chain links TRBV19 with TRBJ1-5; 7 positions agree with TRBD1. The CDR3 spans 15 residues. V was clipped by 6 bases and J by 4 bases; unmatched bases: 9. CDR1 and CDR2 from the germline V gene are LNHDA and SQIVND (reference sequence). The CDR3 protein is CASSLPGQQNQPQHF. For the CDR3, the DNA is TGTGCCAGTAGCCTACCGGGACAGCAAAATCAGCCCCAGCATTTT.

This clone has only one observation. The genes are TRBV2 and TRBJ1-1; a weak D match, TRBD1 (5 bases). CDR1 and CDR2 from the germline V gene are SNHLY and FYNNEI. The CDR3 is 14 amino acids. Trimming stripped 4 bases from V and 1 base from J, with 10 bases between. The chain's CDR3 is CASSGQTANTEAFF. In nucleotides, the CDR3 is TGTGCCAGCAGTGGTCAGACAGCGAACACTGAAGCTTTCTTT. Combining the CDR3 with reference TRBV2 and TRBJ1-1 gives the whole variable domain EPEVTQTPSHQVTQMGQEVILRCVPISNHLYFYWYRQILGQKVEFLVSFYNNEISEKSEIFDDQFSVERPDGSNFTLKIRSTKLEDSAMYFCASSGQTANTEAFFGQGTRLTVV.

The chain has TRBV20-1 and TRBJ1-1, with D possibly being TRBD1 (5 bases). Germline values: CDR1 DFQATT, CDR2 SNEGSKA (reference sequence). The CDR3 totals 11 residues. The CDR3 region has the DNA TGCATGTACAGGATGAACACTGAAGCTTTCTTT. Translation gives CMYRMNTEAFF.

This chain links TRBV6-6 with TRBJ2-3; 8 nucleotides agree with TRBD2. CDR3 length: 15 amino acids. V dropped 0 bases and J dropped 4; count of bases not matched to a gene: 3. The germline V gene has CDR1 MNHNY and CDR2 SVGAGI (reference sequence). CDR3 sequence: CASSYSAGVSDTQYF. The CDR3 coding sequence is TGTGCCAGCAGTTACTCAGCGGGGGTCTCAGATACGCAGTATTTT.